Below are 6 T cell receptor beta chains sequenced from a single sample in a study of cytomegalovirus exposure and HLA in healthy donors (dated by TCRdb to the late 2010s). Library creation used the immunoSEQ multiplex PCR assay. A mixture of 60 forward primers for TCR Vbeta segments and 13 reverse primers for TCR Jbeta segments was used in the multiplex PCR. The clones in this table, taken by TCRdb from immuneACCESS, are in-frame only. Not every clone is retained; where verified, under half of the shortfall comes from an unresolved V gene, and the cause of the rest is unknown. This sample comprises 150,000 or so clones, around 76% of them detected only once. The ten top clones hold around 7% of the sample. The sample consisted of PBMCs. Receptors were obtained from a middle-aged man in good health and CMV-seropositive.

The gene calls are TRBV6-5 and TRBJ1-2; TRBD1 is a possible D gene (5 bases). Germline V gives CDR1 MNHEY, CDR2 SVGAGI. The CDR3 extends over 11 amino acids. Trimming took off 8 bases at V and 7 bases at J, with 11 bases between the two ends. CDR3 in DNA: TGTGCCAGCCAAGGGGTAAGTGGCTACACCTTC. Protein: CASQGVSGYTF.

V usage is TRBV6-1 and J usage is TRBJ2-7; D unclear. The CDR3 sequence is 13 residues long. Germline V CDR1 and CDR2: MNHNS, SASEGT. With 2 bases removed from V and 2 bases from J, the gap between germline ends came to 7 bases. CDR3 protein: CASSEWSAYEQYF. CDR3 in DNA: TGTGCCAGCAGTGAATGGTCAGCCTACGAGCAGTACTTC.

V gene TRBV9 combines with J gene TRBJ2-3, with 8 bases that match TRBD1. The V gene's germline CDR1 is SGDLS and CDR2 YYNGEE. This CDR3 has 16 amino acids. V lost 1 base and J lost 3; bases outside the gene matches: 7. DNA of the CDR3: TGTGCCAGCAGCGTAAGTGCCAGACAGGGGACAGATACGCAGTATTTT. Its translation is CASSVSARQGTDTQYF.

The chain links TRBV5-6 to TRBJ2-7, with D tentatively TRBD2 (7 bases). The CDR3 is made up of 14 amino acids. V dropped 6 bases and J dropped 3 bases, with 16 bases sitting between them. Germline-derived CDR1 and CDR2 are SGHDT and YYEEEE. The CDR3: CASMEGGLGYEQYF. The DNA for the CDR3 is TGTGCCAGCATGGAGGGGGGGCTAGGCTACGAGCAGTACTTC.

The sample holds a few counts of this clone. This chain joins TRBV25-1 and TRBJ1-5; D is unclear. The CDR3 length is 14 residues. V lost 4 bases to trimming and J lost 4 bases, with 11 bases between them. In germline, CDR1 is MGHDK, CDR2 SYGVNS. The CDR3 nucleotides are TGTGCCAGCAGTGGGCTGGGCGCGAATCAGCCCCAGCATTTT. It is translated as CASSGLGANQPQHF.

The table lists this clone with a few counts. The V gene is TRBV6-6, the J gene TRBJ2-1, with D hard to call. The CDR3 has 13 amino acids. Trimming shortened V by 5 bases and J by 0 bases, and 5 bases separated the two germline ends. CDR1 is MNHNY and CDR2 is SVGAGI in the germline V gene (reference sequence). The chain's CDR3 is CASSPSSYNEQFF. The CDR3 DNA sequence: TGTGCCAGCAGTCCCAGCTCCTACAATGAGCAGTTCTTC.